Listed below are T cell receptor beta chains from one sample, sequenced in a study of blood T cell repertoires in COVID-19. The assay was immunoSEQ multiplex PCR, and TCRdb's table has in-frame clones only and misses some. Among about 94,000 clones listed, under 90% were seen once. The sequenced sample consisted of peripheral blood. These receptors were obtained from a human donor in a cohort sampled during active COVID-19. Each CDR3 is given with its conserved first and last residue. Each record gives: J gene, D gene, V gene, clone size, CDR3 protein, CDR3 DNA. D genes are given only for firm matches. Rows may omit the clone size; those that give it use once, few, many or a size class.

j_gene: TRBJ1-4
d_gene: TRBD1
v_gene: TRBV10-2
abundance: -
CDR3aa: CASSDRTGGNEKLFF
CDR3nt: TGCGCCAGCAGTGATCGGACAGGGGGCAATGAAAAACTGTTTTTT

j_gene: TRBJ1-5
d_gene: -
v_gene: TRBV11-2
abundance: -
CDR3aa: CASSLDAGAVGPQHF
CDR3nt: TGTGCCAGCAGCTTAGATGCTGGGGCAGTAGGTCCCCAGCATTTT

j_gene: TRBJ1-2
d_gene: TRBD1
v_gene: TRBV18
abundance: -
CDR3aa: CASSKTGIDYGYTF
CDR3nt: TGTGCCAGCTCAAAGACAGGGATTGACTATGGCTACACCTTC

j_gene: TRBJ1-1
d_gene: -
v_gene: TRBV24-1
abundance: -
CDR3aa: CATRGAGAGDTEAFF
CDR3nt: TGTGCCACTAGGGGAGCGGGGGCCGGCGACACTGAAGCTTTCTTT

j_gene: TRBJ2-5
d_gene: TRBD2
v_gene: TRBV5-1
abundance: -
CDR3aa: CASSGGEGETQYF
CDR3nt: TGCGCCAGCAGCGGAGGGGAGGGTGAGACCCAGTACTTC

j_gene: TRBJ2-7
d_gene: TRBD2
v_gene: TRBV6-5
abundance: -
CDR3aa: CASSYVAGDRGEQYF
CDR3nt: TGTGCCAGCAGTTACGTTGCGGGGGACCGGGGGGAGCAGTACTTC

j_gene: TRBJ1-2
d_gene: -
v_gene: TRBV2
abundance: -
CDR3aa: CASGGADYGYTF
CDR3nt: TGTGCCAGCGGGGGGGCTGACTATGGCTACACCTTC

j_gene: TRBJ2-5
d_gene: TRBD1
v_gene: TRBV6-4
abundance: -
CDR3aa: CASKTGEGQETQYF
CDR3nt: TGTGCCAGCAAGACAGGGGAAGGCCAAGAGACCCAGTACTTC

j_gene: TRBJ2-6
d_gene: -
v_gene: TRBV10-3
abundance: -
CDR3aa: CAISVVDSGANVLTF
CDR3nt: TGTGCCATCAGTGTAGTCGACTCTGGGGCCAACGTCCTGACTTTC

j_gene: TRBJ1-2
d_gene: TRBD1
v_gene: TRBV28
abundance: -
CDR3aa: CASSLGQGNYGYTF
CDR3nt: TGTGCCAGCAGTCTCGGACAGGGGAACTATGGCTACACCTTC

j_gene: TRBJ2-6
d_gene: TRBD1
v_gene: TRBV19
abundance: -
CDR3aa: CASSSGTGFAGANVLTF
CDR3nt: TGTGCCAGTAGTTCCGGGACAGGGTTCGCTGGGGCCAACGTCCTGACTTTC

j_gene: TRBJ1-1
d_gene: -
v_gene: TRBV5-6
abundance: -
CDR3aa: CASSSPFRVNTEAFF
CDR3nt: TGTGCCAGCAGCTCACCTTTTAGAGTGAACACTGAAGCTTTCTTT

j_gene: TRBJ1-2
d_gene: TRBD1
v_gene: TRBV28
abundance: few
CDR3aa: CASSHIGGTEEGYTF
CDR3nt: TGTGCCAGCAGTCACATCGGAGGGACAGAGGAAGGCTACACCTTC

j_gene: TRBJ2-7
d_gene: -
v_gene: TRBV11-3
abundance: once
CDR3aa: CASSAGTFDSDEQYF
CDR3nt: TGTGCCAGCAGCGCCGGGACTTTCGATTCGGACGAGCAGTACTTC

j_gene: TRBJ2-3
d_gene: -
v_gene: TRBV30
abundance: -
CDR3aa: CAWTRADTQYF
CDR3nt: TGTGCCTGGACGAGGGCAGATACGCAGTATTTT

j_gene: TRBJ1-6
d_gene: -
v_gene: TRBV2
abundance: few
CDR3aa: CASSEIRGGASPLHF
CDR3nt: TGTGCCAGCAGTGAAATCAGGGGAGGGGCTTCACCCCTCCACTTT

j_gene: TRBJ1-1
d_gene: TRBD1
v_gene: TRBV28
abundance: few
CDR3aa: CASGTGVPEAFF
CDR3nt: TGTGCCAGCGGAACAGGGGTCCCTGAAGCTTTCTTT

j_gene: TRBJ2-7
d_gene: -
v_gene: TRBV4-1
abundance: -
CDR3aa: CASSQAPRGWYEQYF
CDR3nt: TGCGCCAGCAGCCAAGCCCCGAGAGGGTGGTACGAGCAGTACTTC